The 32 T cell receptor beta chains in this list originate from one sample, sequenced in a study of shared clonotypes between healthy human individuals (dated by TCRdb to the early 2020s). CD8 naive samples were obtained by positive selection for CCR7 among CD45RO-negative cells, yielding a CD45RA+CCR7+ population from which TemRA cells were excluded. Preparation of the library involved the immunoSEQ multiplex PCR assay. TCRdb limited this immuneACCESS table to in-frame rearrangements with V and J called. A share of clones is missing; checked studies link under half to unresolved V genes, and the rest is unexplained. This sample holds 600,000 or so clones; 95% to 98% were observed only once. The top ten constitute 0.3% of the sample. Sequencing was done on a sample of naive CD8+ T cells sorted from blood. The sample's cell subset or site label, in plain terms: CD45RA+CCR7+. The receptor set was obtained from a man younger than 40 in good health.

CDR3 sequence (DNA): TGTGCCAGCAGTGAGGCGGCACCGCCATCCTACGAGCAGTACTTC. Residues: CASSEAAPPSYEQYF. The J gene is TRBJ2-7, the V gene TRBV25-1; D gene unclear. Germline V gene lookup returns CDR1 MGHDK and CDR2 SYGVNS. The CDR3 is made up of 15 amino acids. Between the trimmed V and J ends, which lost 3 bases and 1 base, there was a span of 13 bases.

Note on this clone: The same CDR3 can be traced to other DNA sequences in this sample. This chain connects TRBV19 to TRBJ2-1, with 8 bases matching TRBD2. The ends lost 6 bases at V and 0 bases at J; junction bases unmatched: 4. The CDR3 length is 15 residues. The germline V gene encodes CDR1 LNHDA and CDR2 SQIVND (reference sequence). The CDR3 region is CASRLAGSSYNEQFF. The CDR3 region has the DNA TGTGCCAGTAGGCTAGCGGGTAGCTCCTACAATGAGCAGTTCTTC.

This sequence joins TRBV4-1 and TRBJ2-2; D remains unclear. Germline values: CDR1 MGHRA, CDR2 YSYEKL. Trimming shortened V by 4 bases and J by 10 bases, and 13 bases separated the two germline ends. This CDR3 is 13 amino acids long. As DNA, the CDR3 is TGCGCCAGCAGCCTAACGGACCCCGAGGAGCTGTTTTTT. This gives the protein CASSLTDPEELFF.

This chain uses TRBV10-3 with TRBJ2-2; 7 bases fit TRBD1. The CDR3 spans 16 residues. Germline V gene sequence: CDR1 ENHRY, CDR2 SYGVKD. V lost 7 bases and J lost 0; bases outside the gene matches: 8. Here the CDR3 reads CAIITGTVANTGELFF. The DNA for the CDR3 is TGTGCCATCATTACCGGGACAGTTGCGAACACCGGGGAGCTGTTTTTT.

The chain uses TRBV7-9 and TRBJ2-5; TRBD2 is a possible D gene (5 bases). The J call may be wrong; the DNA end is better matched by TRBJ2-7. Germline CDR1 SEHNR, CDR2 FQNEAQ (reference sequence). The CDR3 is 14 residues long. CDR3 nucleotide sequence: TGTGCCAGCAGCTTAGTGGACTCCTACTACGAGCAGTACTTC. As protein: CASSLVDSYYEQYF.

This chain's CDR3 is CSVVGKDNEQFF. CDR3 bases: TGCAGCGTTGTCGGGAAGGACAATGAGCAGTTCTTC. This chain uses TRBV29-1 with TRBJ2-1; D may be TRBD2 (5 bases). The V gene lost 4 bases and the J gene lost 5 bases, with 9 bases spanning the gap. The CDR3 length is 12 residues. The germline CDR1 and CDR2 sequences are SQVTM and ANQGSEA.

The rearrangement uses TRBV4-1 and TRBJ2-7; D not certain. The V gene lost 0 bases and the J gene lost 5 bases, with 8 bases spanning the gap. The CDR3 is 13 residues long. CDR1 is MGHRA and CDR2 is YSYEKL in the germline V gene. The DNA for the CDR3 is TGCGCCAGCAGCCAAGAGGGCTTGGACGAGCAGTACTTC. Translated, it gives CASSQEGLDEQYF.

The chain combines TRBV7-2 with TRBJ1-5; D gene ambiguous. Germline CDR1 SGHTA, CDR2 FQGNSA. This CDR3 spans 12 amino acids. Trimming shortened V by 5 bases and J by 5 bases, and 7 bases separated the two germline ends. The DNA for the CDR3 is TGTGCCAGCAGCCCCAGCTATCAGCCCCAGCATTTT. This translates into CASSPSYQPQHF.

The gene calls are TRBV27 and TRBJ2-7; tentative D call: TRBD2 (6 bases). Germline V gene sequence: CDR1 MNHEY, CDR2 SMNVEV (reference sequence). The CDR3 loop spans 15 amino acids. Deletions cut 4 bases from V and 1 base from J, with 14 bases between. CDR3 residues: CASSSPMRGSYEQYF. The DNA for the CDR3 is TGTGCCAGCAGTTCTCCTATGCGGGGATCCTACGAGCAGTACTTC.

This chain connects TRBV9 to TRBJ2-7; possibly TRBD2 for D (5 bases). The V gene lost 5 bases and the J gene lost 5 bases, with 8 bases spanning the gap. The CDR3 has 11 amino acids. Per germline, CDR1 SGDLS and CDR2 YYNGEE. The CDR3 spells CASRDGDEQYF. The CDR3 nucleotides read TGTGCCAGCAGAGACGGGGACGAGCAGTACTTC.

The chain is built from TRBV6-5 and TRBJ1-5; D is ambiguous. Between the trimmed V and J ends, which lost 6 bases and 0 bases, there was a span of 12 bases. CDR1 and CDR2 (germline): MNHEY, SVGAGI. The CDR3 length is 15 residues. The CDR3 nucleotides are TGTGCCAGCAGCCCCGGGTTCTATAGCAATCAGCCCCAGCATTTT. Its translation is CASSPGFYSNQPQHF.

The chain combines TRBV28 with TRBJ2-7; a possible D gene is TRBD1 (6 bases). Trimming stripped 1 base from V and 6 bases from J, with 10 bases between. CDR1 is MDHEN, CDR2 SYDVKM, per germline. The CDR3 loop spans 13 amino acids. This CDR3 is CASSLFTGTEQYF. CDR3 nucleotide sequence: TGTGCCAGCAGTTTATTCACAGGGACCGAGCAGTACTTC.

This clone was counted a single time. V gene TRBV27 combines with J gene TRBJ2-7; 9 bases line up with TRBD1. This CDR3 region has 14 residues. Germline V CDR1 and CDR2: MNHEY, SMNVEV (reference sequence). The ends lost 4 bases at V and 5 bases at J; junction bases unmatched: 6. CDR3 coding DNA: TGTGCCAGCAGTTATGGGACAGGGATCGACGAGCAGTACTTC. This sequence encodes CASSYGTGIDEQYF.

The V and J genes are TRBV7-9 and TRBJ2-2; 12 nucleotides align to TRBD2. With 5 bases clipped from V and 1 base from J, the junction kept 8 bases outside the gene matches. The germline CDR1 and CDR2 sequences are SEHNR and FQNEAQ (reference sequence). The CDR3 is made up of 18 amino acids. CDR3 in DNA: TGTGCCAGCAGCACTACTAGACTAGCGGGAGAGAACACCGGGGAGCTGTTTTTT. It codes for CASSTTRLAGENTGELFF.

The chain has TRBV6-1 and TRBJ2-7; D gene uncertain. V lost 2 bases to trimming and J lost 0 bases, with 11 bases between them. CDR3 size: 15 residues. CDR1 is MNHNS and CDR2 is SASEGT in the germline V gene. DNA of the CDR3: TGTGCCAGCAGTGAACCCCGCCGGAGCTCCTACGAGCAGTACTTC. As protein: CASSEPRRSSYEQYF.

This sequence joins TRBV27 and TRBJ2-3; either TRBD1 or TRBD2 may supply D (6 bases each). The CDR3 covers 15 residues. The V end lost 4 bases, the J end lost 4 bases, and 15 bases lay between the germline ends. Germline V CDR1 and CDR2: MNHEY, SMNVEV (reference sequence). CDR3 DNA sequence: TGTGCCAGCAGTTCTCCCGGGGGCGCCTCAGATACGCAGTATTTT. Amino acid sequence: CASSSPGGASDTQYF.

The chain recombines TRBV27 with TRBJ2-7, with TRBD1 identical over 9 bases. Germline V lookup: CDR1 MNHEY, CDR2 SMNVEV (reference sequence). The junction had 9 bases not matched to a gene; V was cut back by 6 bases and J by 3 bases. The CDR3 has 15 amino acids. Here the CDR3 DNA reads TGTGCCAGCAGCACTGCGGGACAGGGTAACTACGAGCAGTACTTC. Its protein is CASSTAGQGNYEQYF.

The V gene is TRBV7-9, the J gene TRBJ2-5; D gene uncertain. With 2 bases removed from V and 4 bases from J, the gap between germline ends came to 8 bases. CDR3 length: 13 amino acids. Germline CDR1 is SEHNR and CDR2 is FQNEAQ (reference sequence). CDR3 coding DNA: TGTGCCAGCAGCTTAACGAGGATAGAGACCCAGTACTTC. Encoded protein: CASSLTRIETQYF.

This rearrangement joins TRBV11-2 to TRBJ1-4, with TRBD1 identical over 7 bases. Per the germline V gene, CDR1 is SGHAT and CDR2 is FQNNGV. V gave up 2 bases and J gave up 8 bases; unmatched junction bases: 8. This CDR3 spans 15 amino acids. In DNA form, the CDR3 reads TGTGCCAGCAGCTTACCAGGGGGAGGAAGGGAAAAACTGTTTTTT. It encodes CASSLPGGGREKLFF.

The chain employs TRBV7-6 and TRBJ2-3, with D possibly called TRBD1 or TRBD2 (5 bases each). This CDR3 spans 14 amino acids. Germline assignment: CDR1 SGHVS and CDR2 FNYEAQ. With 4 bases removed from V and 3 bases from J, the gap between germline ends came to 11 bases. In DNA form, the CDR3 reads TGTGCCAGCAGCTGGGGGTCAGGTACAGATACGCAGTATTTT. Its protein is CASSWGSGTDTQYF. Combining the CDR3 with reference TRBV7-6 and TRBJ2-3 gives the whole variable domain GAGVSQSPRYKVTKRGQDVALRCDPISGHVSLYWYRQALGQGPEFLTYFNYEAQQDKSGLPNDRFSAERPEGSISTLTIQRTEQRDSAMYRCASSWGSGTDTQYFGPGTRLTVL.

The genes are TRBV7-8 and TRBJ2-7, with a weak D call TRBD2 (7 bases). The CDR3 sequence is 15 residues long. V lost 5 bases and J lost 5, with 19 bases in between. Germline lookup yields CDR1 SGHVS and CDR2 FQNEAQ. CDR3 bases: TGTGCCAGCAGCCAAACGGGGGCGGGAGCCCACGAGCAGTACTTC. Its protein product is CASSQTGAGAHEQYF.

The chain links TRBV27 to TRBJ2-6, with unresolved D. V was clipped by 6 bases and J by 0 bases, with 9 bases between them. Germline V gene data show CDR1 as MNHEY and CDR2 as SMNVEV (reference sequence). This CDR3 has 15 amino acids. The DNA of the CDR3 is TGTGCCAGCAGACCTCACAGCTCTGGGGCCAACGTCCTGACTTTC. This gives the protein CASRPHSSGANVLTF.

This chain joins TRBV28 and TRBJ2-7; TRBD2 agrees at 11 bases. V gave up 5 bases and J gave up 2 bases; unmatched junction bases: 5. Germline V gene data show CDR1 as MDHEN and CDR2 as SYDVKM. This CDR3 region has 15 residues. The CDR3 nucleotides read TGTGCCAGCAGTGAGGGACTAGCGGAGGCCTACGAGCAGTACTTC. This codes for CASSEGLAEAYEQYF.

The CDR3 nucleotides are TGTGCCAGCAGCTTAGTGGCAAGCTACAATGAGCAGTTCTTC. Amino acid sequence: CASSLVASYNEQFF. V gene TRBV7-9 combines with J gene TRBJ2-1; no clear D. Trimming shortened V by 1 base and J by 3 bases, and 7 bases separated the two germline ends. Germline-derived CDR1 and CDR2 are SEHNR and FQNEAQ (reference sequence). The CDR3 has 14 amino acids. The whole variable domain, remainder taken from reference TRBV7-9 and TRBJ2-1, is DTGVSQNPRHKITKRGQNVTFRCDPISEHNRLYWYRQTLGQGPEFLTYFQNEAQLEKSRLLSDRFSAERPKGSFSTLEIQRTEQGDSAMYLCASSLVASYNEQFFGPGTRLTVL.

The J gene is TRBJ2-2, the V gene TRBV29-1; D is uncertain. Germline CDR1 is SQVTM and CDR2 is ANQGSEA. This CDR3 spans 13 amino acids. The germline V and J ends were trimmed by 5 bases and 8 bases, with 15 bases remaining between them. As DNA, the CDR3 is TGCAGCGTTCTTCTACCTTCCGGGGGGGAGCTGTTTTTT. Its protein product is CSVLLPSGGELFF.

This clone appeared a single time. The chain employs TRBV28 and TRBJ2-1, with 7 bases lining up with TRBD2. Germline V lookup: CDR1 MDHEN, CDR2 SYDVKM. This CDR3 spans 15 amino acids. Unmatched junction bases numbered 8, after V lost 6 bases and J lost 3 bases. CDR3 protein: CASSRREGFYNEQFF. The CDR3 DNA follows: TGTGCCAGCAGCCGGAGGGAGGGGTTCTACAATGAGCAGTTCTTC.

This sequence joins TRBV29-1 and TRBJ2-1, with D uncertain. The germline V and J ends were trimmed by 5 bases and 6 bases, with 17 bases remaining between them. The CDR3 length is 14 residues. The germline CDR1 and CDR2 sequences are SQVTM and ANQGSEA. Here the CDR3 DNA reads TGCAGCGTTCCTCGTTGGTCGGGCGGCAATGAGCAGTTCTTC. Translating gives CSVPRWSGGNEQFF.

Worth noting for this clone: Other DNA sequences within the sample encode an identical CDR3. The chain uses TRBV6-5 and TRBJ1-2; no firm D call. Germline V gene data show CDR1 as MNHEY and CDR2 as SVGAGI. This CDR3 spans 13 amino acids. The V gene lost 0 bases and the J gene lost 5 bases, with 7 bases spanning the gap. This chain's CDR3 is CASSYSTGYGYTF. The CDR3, as DNA: TGTGCCAGCAGTTACTCTACGGGTTATGGCTACACCTTC.

J is TRBJ2-2 and V is TRBV25-1; possible D gene TRBD1, 6 bases. CDR3 length equals 16 residues. V shed 3 bases and J shed 6 bases, with 17 bases lying between them. From germline, CDR1 is MGHDK and CDR2 SYGVNS. The CDR3 region has the DNA TGTGCCAGCAGTGAGCAGGGGCAGGGTGGCCCCGGGGAGCTGTTTTTT. It codes for CASSEQGQGGPGELFF.

The chain carries TRBV29-1 and TRBJ2-5; 10 bases match TRBD2. CDR1 is SQVTM and CDR2 is ANQGSEA in the germline V gene. Germline trimming cut 5 bases from V and 4 bases from J; bases unmatched to any gene: 7. The CDR3 sequence is 14 residues long. Written as DNA, the CDR3 is TGCAGCGTTCTACCGGGACTAGCGAGAGAGACCCAGTACTTC. This gives the protein CSVLPGLARETQYF.

The chain couples TRBV27 to TRBJ2-7; tentative D call: TRBD2 (5 bases). The CDR3 runs 12 residues. From germline, CDR1 is MNHEY and CDR2 SMNVEV (reference sequence). The V gene lost 3 bases and the J gene lost 6 bases, with 9 bases spanning the gap. CDR3 sequence (DNA): TGTGCCAGCAGTTTCGAGGGTGCCGAGCAGTACTTC. It yields the protein CASSFEGAEQYF.

Worth noting for this clone: Different DNA sequences within this sample yield the same CDR3. This chain's CDR3 is CASSLGTSGVNEQFF. The DNA for the CDR3 is TGTGCCAGCAGTTTAGGGACTAGCGGGGTTAATGAGCAGTTCTTC. This chain uses TRBV27 with TRBJ2-1, with 13 bases identical to TRBD2. This CDR3 has 15 residues. Per the germline V gene, CDR1 is MNHEY and CDR2 is SMNVEV (reference sequence). Germline trimming cut 2 bases from V and 7 bases from J; bases unmatched to any gene: 2.